This T cell receptor (beta chain) was obtained from a study of follicular helper T cells after annual influenza vaccination. Turning to the study itself: For some subjects, blood spans the 2013-2014, 2014-2015 and 2015-2016 annual vaccinations.

The time point denotes: 2014-2015 season, 7 days after vaccination. No donor had influenza vaccine in the prior 6 months; all lived in the community. The assay was immunoSEQ multiplex PCR, and TCRdb's table has in-frame clones only and misses some. The table shows several thousand clones, with approximately 80% occurring only once. Comment on this clone: What it binds is unknown.

Trimming took off 0 bases at V and 0 bases at J, with 15 bases between the two ends. The V gene's germline CDR1 is SGHNT and CDR2 YYREEE (reference sequence). The CDR3 spans 17 residues. Study-wide results and limits: Change in circulating plasmablasts correlated with ICOS+CD38+ cTfh clonality change.

Sequences were derived from CXCR5+ CD38- circulating T follicular helper cells from blood, sampled 7 days after influenza vaccination. Subset denoted: circulating Tfh, non-naive CD4+CXCR5+PD-1+ (ICOS+CD38+ or ICOS-CD38-). This sequence originates from an adult who received the influenza vaccine. The chain carries TRBV5-4 and TRBJ1-1; perhaps TRBD1 as D (5 bases). CDR3 sequence reads: CASSLERGSVLNTEAFF. DNA for the CDR3: TGTGCCAGCAGCTTGGAGAGGGGCAGCGTTTTGAACACTGAAGCTTTCTTT.